The subject of this entry is one T cell receptor beta chain. CDR3 length: 15 residues. Germline V CDR1 and CDR2: MNHEY, SMNVEV (reference sequence). V lost 2 bases and J lost 7, with 12 bases in between. Assay used: immunoSEQ multiplex PCR; TCRdb lists only in-frame clones, some missing. The sample consists of under 150,000 clones, around three quarters of them appearing once. The data stem from a study of blood T cell repertoires in COVID-19. Sequencing used peripheral blood. V is TRBV27 and J is TRBJ1-6, with a possible D match to TRBD1 (5 bases). The sequence was obtained from a woman in her seventies with acute or convalescent COVID-19. Here the CDR3 reads CASSLQGEGNSPLHF. CDR3 sequence (DNA): TGTGCCAGCAGTTTACAAGGGGAAGGGAATTCACCCCTCCACTTT.